This T cell receptor beta chain was documented in a study of cytomegalovirus exposure and HLA in healthy donors (dated by TCRdb to 2016 to 2017). Broadly, across the study: In an earlier analysis of roughly 500 of the donors, 250 to 350 Gb of sequence data and 100 million or so unique TCR beta sequences from 150 million to 200 million T cells were reported. Of the 300 to 450 genotyped donors, approximately 80% were placed in the genetic ancestry cluster associated with self-reported Caucasian donors. Every discovery cohort repertoire had been produced on one sequencing platform. HLA typing covered class I and class II loci at four-digit resolution. Roughly 300 gigabases of sequencing data and 70 million to 100 million unique TCR sequences made up an early release that covered 640 HLA-typed donors. High-throughput TCR immunosequencing, statistical association of individual TCRs with disease status, and machine learning were combined to predict cytomegalovirus infection status. A later genetic analysis used genome-wide SNP genotypes for about 60% of the roughly 700 donors, treating that subset as a discovery cohort. Rather than drawing on any new phenotypic data, the later analysis identified candidate immune exposures from TCR beta sequences and the way those sequences occurred across donors. The number of typed donors differed by locus: roughly 620-630 for A, B, C, DRB1 and DQB1; 522 for DQA1; approximately 600 for DPA1; and roughly 450 for DPB1. The study profiled the T cell repertoires of under 850 subjects by immunosequencing and related them to cytomegalovirus serostatus. Donor age, sex, ethnicity and CMV serostatus were collected together with the repertoire data. Several DR-DQ haplotypes were handled as single units for association and clustering, since linkage in the cohort was strong. On average, about 240,000 unique TCR beta nucleotide sequences were sequenced per donor among about 400 genotyped donors of the cohort, with 15% to 20% of those sequences being non-productive. The study aimed to test whether signatures of past pathogen exposure could be identified by cataloging public T cell receptors. Along with the roughly 610-subject first cohort, a separate validation cohort of over a hundred different subjects was used. To study patterns of TCR occurrence, a later analysis re-analyzed previously published TCR beta repertoires from 666 donors and added high-resolution HLA genotyping. An earlier analysis of several hundred of the donors used high-throughput TCR beta sequencing to judge whether each TCR beta V gene segment behaved as functional or pseudogenic.

Note on this clone: The specificity of this receptor is unknown. No much larger clonotype is one base removed from it; base qualities were not supplied.

Via the germline V gene, CDR1 is MRHNA and CDR2 SNTAGT. V drops 6 bases and J drops 5 bases, leaving 10 bases in between. The CDR3 covers 12 residues, taking in both the cysteine and the phenylalanine. Just the 36-base CDR3 DNA is kept, in frame starting at base 1. The cohort comprised hundreds of healthy bone marrow donors. At the time of sampling, all cohort members were nominally healthy, though unrecorded immune exposures were likely present. The donor was CMV seropositive and was included in the group of 290 or so seropositive cohort members. Each donor provided a peripheral blood sample, and peripheral blood mononuclear cells were used for TCR beta sequencing. The Qiagen DNeasy Blood Extraction Kit was used to extract genomic DNA from the blood cell samples. The paper as a whole reports these results and caveats: Across donors, most TCR sequences were observed very rarely, whereas some public TCRs were present in many individuals. According to a later analysis, TCR association rates differed among HLA loci, with DRB1 alleles showing the most associated TCRs and HLA-C alleles showing the fewest. The authors suggested that the approach could potentially be extended to other disease states and immunological phenotypes. HLA typing was unavailable for some donors at each locus, so association tests used only the typed subset. The classifier was reported to diagnose cytomegalovirus status with high specificity and sensitivity in both the original cohort and the validation cohort. A further reported finding was that TCR beta sequences accurately predicted the HLA-A and HLA-B alleles for most subjects in the first cohort. Correlated functional status among segregating V segments might be attributable to linkage disequilibrium, but an unknown experimental factor could not be ruled out. Only TCR beta chains were sequenced in this cohort, and the absence of alpha or paired-chain data limited detectable features. According to a later analysis, parvovirus B19, influenza, CMV and Epstein-Barr virus appeared linked to several top co-occurrence clusters. The presence/absence analyses assumed that sequencing depth was roughly uniform across donors, and that assumption may not be true. In vitro tests confirmed that a few of the cytomegalovirus-associated TCR beta chains recognize cytomegalovirus antigens. The study listed 150 to 200 TCR beta chains as associated with cytomegalovirus. Specific HLA alleles were associated with roughly 17,000 TCR beta sequences at a false discovery rate of 0.05 in a later analysis. CMV serostatus was the only immune exposure information available for the cohort. A group of highly shared sequence variants was considered likely to be a technical artifact of the sequencing pipeline. A later analysis found that HLA-associated TCR beta chains were more clonally expanded and had lower generation probabilities than equally common non-associated chains. An association between a missense DCLRE1C variant and V-gene and J-gene trimming of TCR beta chains was found in a later genetic analysis and replicated in an independent cohort. Some IMGT-functional V segments, including TRBV6-2 and TRBV6-3, could not be distinguished by the 87-base-pair reads and were therefore excluded. Broadly in line with IMGT annotations, most TCR beta V segments showed up in productive rearrangements about 87% or about 30% of the time in an earlier analysis of roughly 590 of the donors. When HLA alleles, especially DR and DQ, strongly co-occurred, attributing TCR associations to individual alleles was difficult. Most CMV-associated TCR beta chains appeared to be HLA-restricted in a later analysis, and the HLA associations seemed to be driven largely by CMV exposure. In a later genetic analysis, fewer N-insertions in productive TCRs were reported among donors in an Asian-associated ancestry cluster than the approximately 710-donor mean. Because counts were too low, under 20 rarely observed V segments, including chromosome 9 orphons, were left out of the earlier analysis of about 500 of the donors.

Libraries came from the immunoSEQ multiplex PCR assay. For the multiplex PCR, a mixture combining 60 forward primers for TCR Vbeta segments and 13 reverse primers for TCR Jbeta segments was used. The CDR3 region of rearranged TCR beta genes was amplified from genomic DNA with a multiplex PCR assay. The Illumina HiSeq System was used to sequence the amplified TCR beta libraries as 87-base-pair reads. From the authors' description of their analysis: A later analysis tallied around 82 million unique TCR beta chains across the 666 repertoires, and about 10 million of those chains were shared by two or more donors. To remove PCR and sequencing errors, raw reads were error-corrected and collapsed into unique sequences using a nearest-neighbor algorithm that merged closely related sequences. Alignment of CDR3 sequences to IMGT reference sequences was used to assign V, D and J gene segments. For a sequence to be retained, a match of at least six nucleotides to both a V gene segment and a J gene segment was required. A rearrangement was called productive if the CDR3 had no stop codons and remained in frame with V and J, and every other rearrangement was called non-productive. Following IMGT convention, CDR3 was defined as the stretch from the second conserved V-encoded cysteine to the conserved J-encoded phenylalanine. The earlier analysis of some 540 of the donors excluded any sequence lacking an unambiguous match to a single V gene segment. An earlier analysis of 500 to 600 of the donors classified V segments as functional when productive rearrangements were above 56.7% and as segregating when the standard deviation between donors was above 5%. To diagnose cytomegalovirus status from the catalog of TCR beta chain sequences, a statistical classification framework was built. In a later analysis, TCR nucleotide sequences were compared against IMGT/GENE-DB human TR gene sequences so that V and J genes could be assigned. A later analysis assigned CDR3 sequences and most-parsimonious VDJ recombination scenarios with the TCRdist pipeline. In a later analysis, every TCR beta chain was defined by the combination of its CDR3 amino acid sequence and its V-gene family, and reads without a unique V-gene family were dropped. To address suspected cross-contamination and a sequencing artifact, a later analysis removed 450 to 700 highly shared, low-generation-probability nucleotide sequences. For each public chain, a later analysis derived a clonal expansion index from normalized ranks of inferred template counts within each repertoire. In a later analysis, generation probabilities were computed with a VDJ recombination model fitted to out-of-frame rearrangements, and the resulting probabilities were checked against IGoR. A later analysis scored TCR-TCR, TCR-HLA and TCR-CMV co-occurrence with hypergeometric tests, applying a repertoire-size bias correction to TCR pairs. To estimate false discovery rates, a later analysis permuted the HLA or CMV assignments 20 times. In a later analysis, co-occurring TCRs were grouped with DBSCAN, and TCRdist sequence similarity was added when clustering was performed within HLA-allele-positive subsets. Repertoires with fewer than 30,000 or more than 120,000 public chains were left out of co-occurrence clustering, as were a handful of repertoires with anomalous nucleotide sharing. Entries here come from immuneACCESS through TCRdb and include only in-frame sequences with V and J called. Some clones fail to appear in such tables; in the studies checked, an unresolved V gene covers under half of the shortfall, and the cause of the remainder is unknown. V and J calls and clone size are given by that table; D and trimming were obtained from the DNA. The table for this sample lists under 140,000 clones; less than 85% of them were counted only once. Under 15% of the sample lies in the top ten.

This TCR derives from a man aged 25-40 years in good health and CMV-seropositive. The material sequenced was PBMCs. The V gene is TRBV6-4 and the J gene is TRBJ1-1; TRBD1 is a possible D gene, resting on 5 matching bases. The CDR3 protein: CASRGGGTEAFF. The DNA reads TGTGCCAGCAGGGGGGGAGGTACTGAAGCTTTCTTT.